This T cell receptor beta chain was profiled in a study of T cells in Graves' hyperthyroidism and ophthalmopathy (dated by TCRdb to about 2019). About the full investigation: Peripheral blood samples were taken at initial diagnosis, before any treatment was given. TCR V-J signatures able to tell the groups apart were searched for in a discovery cohort of 90 to 100 patients, of whom more than 40 had Graves' ophthalmopathy and roughly 59 had stable Graves' hyperthyroidism. Prospective prediction of ophthalmopathy was tested in an independent validation cohort consisting of 18 to 20 hyperthyroidism patients and over 15 patients who later progressed to ophthalmopathy. For training and testing, the 80 to 100 patients in the discovery cohort were randomly divided in a 7:3 ratio. In addition, the study compared T-cell repertoires in thyroid tissue and in blood from about 6 Graves' hyperthyroidism patients. After blood sampling, hyperthyroidism patients were treated with methimazole at a starting dose of 30 mg daily, and ophthalmopathy patients were treated with high-dose intravenous methylprednisolone. According to the paper, TCR Vbeta CDR3 sequencing was carried out on approximately 140 peripheral blood samples, which came from under 50 ophthalmopathy, 75 to 80 hyperthyroidism and approximately 17 progressor patients.

This clonotype was found many times. Its specific antigen is unknown. The sample holds no much larger clone one base away, and base qualities are not on file. Graves' hyperthyroidism was defined as stable when no progression to ophthalmopathy occurred over 18 months of follow-up. Hyperthyroidism patients were newly diagnosed, with disease duration under 2 months, and aged 18 to 65 years. Patients with uncontrolled infections, other autoimmune diseases, pregnancy or lactation were excluded. Diagnoses relied on clinical symptoms, serum thyroxine and TRAb, thyroid ultrasound and orbital computed tomography. PBMCs were isolated from 8 to 10 ml of fresh peripheral blood by Ficoll-Paque density gradient centrifugation. Total RNA was extracted using Trizol reagent, and RNA quality was assessed on an Agilent 2100 Bioanalyzer. Findings and caveats that apply to the study as a whole: A 13 V-J signature model separated ophthalmopathy from stable hyperthyroidism, with approximately 86% sensitivity and 81% to 82% specificity in cross-validation and 80%/75% in testing. Sample size was not statistically predetermined, and blinding of investigators to group allocation was not performed. Blood samples also contained most of the expanded thyroid clonotypes (frequency above 0.001), which suggests that blood repertoires may reflect thyroid immune responses. In validation, progression to ophthalmopathy was predicted by the model with nearly 71% sensitivity and around 76% specificity, a median of around 6.5 months before onset.

The TCR beta CDR3 regions were amplified from RNA transcripts. For the first round of RT-PCR on the TCR CDR3, the HTBI primer set was used together with the Qiagen OneStep RT-PCR kit. Libraries were constructed in a second round of multiplex PCR, after which size selection and purification were performed. Sequencing of the libraries was done on an Illumina HiSeq2000 using paired-end 100 bp reads. The source study handled its data this way. SOAPnuke was used to process the raw data, throwing out any read that contained adapters or uncalled bases, had a mean Phred below 15, or lacked an exact constant-primer or identifier match. COPE v1.2.5 was used to merge high-quality paired reads, and clonotypes were defined as unique nucleotide sequences. Clonotypes were aligned to IMGT TRBV, TRBD and TRBJ reference segments using MiTCR v1.1. Only V-J combinations with frequency above 0.0001, covering about 99% of repertoires, were analysed. A TCS score was defined as the ratio of F50 (clonal expansion) to E x V (chaos), with BLOSUM62-based TCRdist applied between CDR3 peptides within each V-J. Welch's t-statistics and random forest reduced fewer than 600 V-J features to 10 to 15, which were used in a naive Bayes classifier (R e1071). TCRdb took the public reads, trimmed them with fastp at Q25, ran MiXCR for clone calling and kept in-frame beta chains. Records with the same CDR3 protein are collapsed into one entry carrying the most frequent genes and DNA. The V and J calls follow TCRdb's processing rather than the paper's. The sample has a few hundred thousand distinct CDR3 sequences on record, approximately 19% of them singletons. About 4% of the sample is in the top ten clones.

Material for sequencing was blood. The clonotype comes from a woman aged 18-35 years with Graves' hyperthyroidism.

The DNA sequence follows: TGTGCCAGCAGCTTGGGTCCCTTTCGGAGCACAGATACGCAGTATTTT. Its coded protein is CASSLGPFRSTDTQYF. The sequence links TRBV7-6 to TRBJ2-3, with the D gene uncertain. The germline V gene sets CDR1 to SGHVS and CDR2 to FNYEAQ. V loses 3 bases, J loses 0 bases, and the germline ends lie 13 bases apart. From the cysteine through the phenylalanine, the CDR3 covers 16 amino acids. The entry retains the CDR3 DNA only, 48 bases that are in frame from base 1.